This is a list of T cell receptor beta chains from one sample in a study of T cells in Graves' hyperthyroidism and ophthalmopathy. TCRdb re-called the multiplex PCR reads with MiXCR, one entry per CDR3 protein. The sample yields roughly 500,000 distinct CDR3 sequences, over 35% seen once. Sequenced input: peripheral blood or thyroid tissue (not recorded which). These receptor sequences come from an adult woman with Graves' disease, either hyperthyroidism or ophthalmopathy (not recorded which). The CDR3 runs from the conserved cysteine through the conserved F or W. D genes are given only for firm matches. Only part of the rows carry a size: once, few, many, or a class if the clone is expanded.

abundance: .; j_gene: TRBJ2-7; v_gene: TRBV20-1; len: 12; d_gene: .; CDR3nt: TGCAGTGCTGACTCCAGGGTCTACGAGCAGTACTTC; CDR3aa: CSADSRVYEQYF
abundance: few; j_gene: TRBJ1-2; v_gene: TRBV20-1; len: 16; d_gene: .; CDR3nt: TGCAGTGCTAACTCTAGGGACACTTCCGGGGACGATGGCTACACCTTC; CDR3aa: CSANSRDTSGDDGYTF
abundance: few; j_gene: TRBJ1-2; v_gene: TRBV29-1; len: 12; d_gene: .; CDR3nt: TGCAGCGGAACCCCCGGGGACGATGGCTACACCTTC; CDR3aa: CSGTPGDDGYTF
abundance: .; j_gene: TRBJ2-6; v_gene: TRBV28; len: 16; d_gene: .; CDR3nt: TGTGCCAGCAGCCTAGGGGCAACCCACGGGGCCAACGTCCTGACTTTC; CDR3aa: CASSLGATHGANVLTF
abundance: few; j_gene: TRBJ1-2; v_gene: TRBV30; len: 13; d_gene: TRBD1; CDR3nt: TGTGCCTGGAGCTCAGGACAGGATCAAGGCTACACCTTC; CDR3aa: CAWSSGQDQGYTF
abundance: many; j_gene: TRBJ1-1; v_gene: TRBV20-1; len: 13; d_gene: .; CDR3nt: TGCAGTGCCTCGAGGACGGCAAATACTGAAGCTTTCTTT; CDR3aa: CSASRTANTEAFF
abundance: many; j_gene: TRBJ2-5; v_gene: TRBV7-2; len: 14; d_gene: .; CDR3nt: TGTGCCAGCAGCTTAGCCGTGGGGCGGGAGACCCAGTACTTC; CDR3aa: CASSLAVGRETQYF
abundance: many; j_gene: TRBJ1-1; v_gene: TRBV10-3; len: 12; d_gene: .; CDR3nt: TGTGCCATCAGTTCCAAGAACACTGAAGCTTTCTTT; CDR3aa: CAISSKNTEAFF
abundance: .; j_gene: TRBJ1-5; v_gene: TRBV6-5; len: 13; d_gene: .; CDR3nt: TGTGCCAGCAGTGATCACCCGAATCAGCCCCAGCATTTT; CDR3aa: CASSDHPNQPQHF
abundance: many; j_gene: TRBJ1-1; v_gene: TRBV10-3; len: 14; d_gene: .; CDR3nt: TGTGCCATCAGTGAACAGGGTGGGATCACTGAAGCTTTCTTT; CDR3aa: CAISEQGGITEAFF
abundance: once; j_gene: TRBJ1-5; v_gene: TRBV20-1; len: 14; d_gene: TRBD1; CDR3nt: TGCAGTGCTAGACCGGGACAGGGTTATCAGCCCCAGCATTTT; CDR3aa: CSARPGQGYQPQHF
abundance: .; j_gene: TRBJ2-5; v_gene: TRBV7-9; len: 12; d_gene: .; CDR3nt: TGTGCCAGCAGCCCCACCCCGGAGACCCAGTACTTC; CDR3aa: CASSPTPETQYF
abundance: .; j_gene: TRBJ1-6; v_gene: TRBV2; len: 16; d_gene: TRBD1; CDR3nt: TGTGCCAGCAGCCAGGACAGGGGGCTAGGTAATTCACCCCTCCACTTT; CDR3aa: CASSQDRGLGNSPLHF
abundance: many; j_gene: TRBJ1-2; v_gene: TRBV6-1; len: 14; d_gene: .; CDR3nt: TGTGCCAGCACCATTGGGGGAGAGGGCTATGGCTACACCTTC; CDR3aa: CASTIGGEGYGYTF
abundance: .; j_gene: TRBJ2-5; v_gene: TRBV11-2; len: 16; d_gene: .; CDR3nt: TGTGCCAGCAGCTTAGTAGGAGGGAGGACACAAGAGACCCAGTACTTC; CDR3aa: CASSLVGGRTQETQYF
abundance: .; j_gene: TRBJ1-1; v_gene: TRBV7-9; len: 14; d_gene: .; CDR3nt: TGTGCCAGCAGCCACGCAGAGGGGAACACTGAAGCTTTCTTT; CDR3aa: CASSHAEGNTEAFF
abundance: .; j_gene: TRBJ2-1; v_gene: TRBV29-1; len: 10; d_gene: .; CDR3nt: TGCAGCGTTGTCCGTAGGGAGCAGTTCTTC; CDR3aa: CSVVRREQFF
abundance: once; j_gene: TRBJ2-5; v_gene: TRBV7-8; len: 17; d_gene: TRBD2; CDR3nt: TGTGCCAGCAGCTTAGGGGCCACTAGCGGGAGTGGTGAGACCCAGTACTTC; CDR3aa: CASSLGATSGSGETQYF
abundance: few; j_gene: TRBJ1-1; v_gene: TRBV7-9; len: 14; d_gene: TRBD1; CDR3nt: TGTGCCAGCACCGTCCCAGAAGACAGGGACGAAGCTTTCTTT; CDR3aa: CASTVPEDRDEAFF
abundance: .; j_gene: TRBJ1-4; v_gene: TRBV12-3/TRBV12-4; len: 15; d_gene: .; CDR3nt: TGTGCCAGCAGCACCCGGGACACCGCCACTGAAAAACTGTTTTTT; CDR3aa: CASSTRDTATEKLFF
abundance: many; j_gene: TRBJ2-7; v_gene: TRBV20-1; len: 10; d_gene: .; CDR3nt: TGCAGTGCTGGGACTTGGGAGCAGTACTTC; CDR3aa: CSAGTWEQYF
abundance: .; j_gene: TRBJ1-2; v_gene: TRBV4-1; len: 13; d_gene: .; CDR3nt: TGCGCCAGCAGCCAAGATGTGGGTACGACGAACACCTTC; CDR3aa: CASSQDVGTTNTF
abundance: .; j_gene: TRBJ2-7; v_gene: TRBV7-2; len: 21; d_gene: TRBD2; CDR3nt: TGTGCCAGCAGCTTTCTAAGACTAGCGGGAGGGACGATGGGGAGCTCCTACGAGCAGTACTTC; CDR3aa: CASSFLRLAGGTMGSSYEQYF
abundance: many; j_gene: TRBJ2-2; v_gene: TRBV7-3; len: 16; d_gene: .; CDR3nt: TGTGCCAGCAGCCGAACCGGGACACCGAACACCGGGGAGCTGTTTTTT; CDR3aa: CASSRTGTPNTGELFF
abundance: many; j_gene: TRBJ1-4; v_gene: TRBV11-2; len: 11; d_gene: .; CDR3nt: TGTGCCAGCAGCTTGGGTGAAAAACTGTTTTTT; CDR3aa: CASSLGEKLFF
abundance: .; j_gene: TRBJ1-2; v_gene: TRBV19; len: 15; d_gene: .; CDR3nt: TGTGCCAGTAGCCCAAGTGAGGGAGGGTACTATGGCTACACCTTC; CDR3aa: CASSPSEGGYYGYTF
abundance: .; j_gene: TRBJ2-7; v_gene: TRBV10-3; len: 12; d_gene: .; CDR3nt: TGTGCCAGCAGGACGGGCTGGGGCGAGCAGTACTTC; CDR3aa: CASRTGWGEQYF
abundance: .; j_gene: TRBJ2-7; v_gene: TRBV2; len: 16; d_gene: TRBD1; CDR3nt: TGTGCCAGCATACCTCTGATCCGTACAGGGGACTACGAGCAGTACTTC; CDR3aa: CASIPLIRTGDYEQYF
abundance: many; j_gene: TRBJ1-2; v_gene: TRBV5-1; len: 15; d_gene: .; CDR3nt: TGCGCCAGCAGCCCTCACAGGGCGGCTAACTATGGCTACACCTTC; CDR3aa: CASSPHRAANYGYTF
abundance: many; j_gene: TRBJ1-4; v_gene: TRBV7-8; len: 16; d_gene: TRBD1; CDR3nt: TGTGCCAGCAGGTCCGGGACAGGTCCAACTAATGAAAAACTGTTTTTT; CDR3aa: CASRSGTGPTNEKLFF
abundance: .; j_gene: TRBJ1-1; v_gene: TRBV29-1; len: 15; d_gene: TRBD1; CDR3nt: TGCAGCGTGATTGATGCCGGGACAACAGGGGGTGAAGCTTTCTTT; CDR3aa: CSVIDAGTTGGEAFF
abundance: .; j_gene: TRBJ1-6; v_gene: TRBV20-1; len: 13; d_gene: .; CDR3nt: TGCAGTGCTAGGACAGAGGGTAATTCACCCCTCCACTTT; CDR3aa: CSARTEGNSPLHF
abundance: .; j_gene: TRBJ2-5; v_gene: TRBV5-4; len: 16; d_gene: TRBD2; CDR3nt: TGTGCCAGCAGCTTGGTACTAGCGGGACTAAAAGAGACCCAGTACTTC; CDR3aa: CASSLVLAGLKETQYF
abundance: many; j_gene: TRBJ2-2; v_gene: TRBV29-1; len: 16; d_gene: TRBD1; CDR3nt: TGCAGCGTACGGACCGGGACAGGGGGTTCAGCCGGGGAGCTGTTTTTT; CDR3aa: CSVRTGTGGSAGELFF
abundance: many; j_gene: TRBJ2-5; v_gene: TRBV5-5; len: 14; d_gene: .; CDR3nt: TGTGCCAGCAGCCCGGGACAACTCCAAGAGACCCAGTACTTC; CDR3aa: CASSPGQLQETQYF
abundance: few; j_gene: TRBJ2-7; v_gene: TRBV6-6; len: 18; d_gene: TRBD2; CDR3nt: TGTGCCAGCAGTTACTCAACACTAGCGGGAAGAAGTAATTACGAGCAGTACTTC; CDR3aa: CASSYSTLAGRSNYEQYF
abundance: many; j_gene: TRBJ2-1; v_gene: TRBV7-9; len: 18; d_gene: TRBD2; CDR3nt: TGTGCCAGCAGCTTACCCCGACTTAGCGGGAGCTCCTACAATGAGCAGTTCTTC; CDR3aa: CASSLPRLSGSSYNEQFF
abundance: many; j_gene: TRBJ2-5; v_gene: TRBV6-5; len: 16; d_gene: TRBD2; CDR3nt: TGTGCCAGCAGTTACTCCTCCGGGACTAGCGTAGAGACCCAGTACTTC; CDR3aa: CASSYSSGTSVETQYF
abundance: .; j_gene: TRBJ1-1; v_gene: TRBV25-1; len: 16; d_gene: TRBD1; CDR3nt: TGTGCCAGCAGCTCCCTAGGGGGGACAGGGGGCACTGAAGCTTTCTTT; CDR3aa: CASSSLGGTGGTEAFF
abundance: many; j_gene: TRBJ2-7; v_gene: TRBV20-1; len: 12; d_gene: .; CDR3nt: TGCAGTGCTACGCTGAGTGTGGGGGAGCAGTACTTC; CDR3aa: CSATLSVGEQYF
abundance: many; j_gene: TRBJ1-5; v_gene: TRBV7-2; len: 14; d_gene: .; CDR3nt: TGTGCCAGCAACATTAGGGGAACCAATCAGCCCCAGCATTTT; CDR3aa: CASNIRGTNQPQHF
abundance: many; j_gene: TRBJ1-1; v_gene: TRBV10-3; len: 13; d_gene: .; CDR3nt: TGTGCCATCAGGGTTGCCGTGAACACTGAAGCTTTCTTT; CDR3aa: CAIRVAVNTEAFF
abundance: many; j_gene: TRBJ2-7; v_gene: TRBV7-2; len: 12; d_gene: .; CDR3nt: TGTGCCAGCAGCCTCTTCTCCTACGAGCAGTACTTC; CDR3aa: CASSLFSYEQYF
abundance: .; j_gene: TRBJ2-5; v_gene: TRBV20-1; len: 14; d_gene: TRBD2; CDR3nt: TGCAGTGTTGGGGGGAGGGCCTTGGTAGAGACCCAGTACTTC; CDR3aa: CSVGGRALVETQYF
abundance: .; j_gene: TRBJ1-2; v_gene: TRBV10-3; len: 15; d_gene: .; CDR3nt: TGTGCCATCAGTGAGTCCGAGGGGCCTGGCTATGGCTACACCTTC; CDR3aa: CAISESEGPGYGYTF
abundance: many; j_gene: TRBJ2-5; v_gene: TRBV5-1; len: 13; d_gene: .; CDR3nt: TGCGCCAGCAGCTCGAGATGGGAAGAGACCCAGTACTTC; CDR3aa: CASSSRWEETQYF